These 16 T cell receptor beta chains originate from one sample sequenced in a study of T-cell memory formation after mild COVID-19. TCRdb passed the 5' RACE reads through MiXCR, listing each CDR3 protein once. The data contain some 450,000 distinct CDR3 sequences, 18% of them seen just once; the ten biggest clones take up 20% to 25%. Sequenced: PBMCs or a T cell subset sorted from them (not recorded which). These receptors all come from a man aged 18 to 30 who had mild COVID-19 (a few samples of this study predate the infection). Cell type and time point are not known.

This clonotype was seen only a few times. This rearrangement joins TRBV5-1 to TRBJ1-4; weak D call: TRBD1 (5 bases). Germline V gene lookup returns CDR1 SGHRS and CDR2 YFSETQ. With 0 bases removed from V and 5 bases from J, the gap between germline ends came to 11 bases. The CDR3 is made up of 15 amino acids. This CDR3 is CASSLAGTDNEKLFF. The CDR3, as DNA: TGCGCCAGCAGCTTGGCCGGGACCGACAATGAAAAACTGTTTTTT.

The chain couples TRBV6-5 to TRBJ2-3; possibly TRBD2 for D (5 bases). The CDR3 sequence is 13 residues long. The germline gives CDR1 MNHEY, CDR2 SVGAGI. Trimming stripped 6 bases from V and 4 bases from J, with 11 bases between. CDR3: CASRGLDSDTQYF. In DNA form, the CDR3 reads TGTGCCAGCAGAGGGTTGGACTCAGATACGCAGTATTTT.

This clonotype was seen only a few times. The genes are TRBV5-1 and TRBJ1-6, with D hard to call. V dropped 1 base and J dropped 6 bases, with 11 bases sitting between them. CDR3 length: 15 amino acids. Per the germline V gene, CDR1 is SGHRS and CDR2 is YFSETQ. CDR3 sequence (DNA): TGCGCCAGCAGCTTGAGGCCACGTGCTAATTCACCCCTCCACTTT. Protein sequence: CASSLRPRANSPLHF.

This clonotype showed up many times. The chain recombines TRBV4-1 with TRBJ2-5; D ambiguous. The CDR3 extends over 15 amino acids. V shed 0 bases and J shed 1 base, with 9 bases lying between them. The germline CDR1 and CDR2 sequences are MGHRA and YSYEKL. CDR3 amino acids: CASSQEPTFQETQYF. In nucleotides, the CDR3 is TGCGCCAGCAGCCAAGAGCCCACTTTCCAAGAGACCCAGTACTTC.

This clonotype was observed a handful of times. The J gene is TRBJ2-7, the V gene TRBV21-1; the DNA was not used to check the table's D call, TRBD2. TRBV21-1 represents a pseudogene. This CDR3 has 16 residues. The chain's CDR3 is CASSKGASGGPYEQYF. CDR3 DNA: TGTGCCAGCAGCAAAGGTGCTAGCGGGGGACCCTACGAGCAGTACTTC.

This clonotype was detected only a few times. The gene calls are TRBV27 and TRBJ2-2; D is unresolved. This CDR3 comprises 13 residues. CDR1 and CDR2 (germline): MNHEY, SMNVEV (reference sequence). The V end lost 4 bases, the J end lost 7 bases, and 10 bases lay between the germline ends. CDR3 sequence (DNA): TGTGCCAGCAGTTCGACCGCGGTCGGGGAGCTGTTTTTT. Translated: CASSSTAVGELFF.

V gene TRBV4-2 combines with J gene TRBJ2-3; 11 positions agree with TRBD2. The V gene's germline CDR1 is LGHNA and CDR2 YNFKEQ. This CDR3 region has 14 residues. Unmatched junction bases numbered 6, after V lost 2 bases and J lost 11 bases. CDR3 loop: CASSQRGLAVGQYF. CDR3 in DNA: TGTGCCAGCAGCCAACGGGGACTAGCGGTGGGGCAGTATTTT.

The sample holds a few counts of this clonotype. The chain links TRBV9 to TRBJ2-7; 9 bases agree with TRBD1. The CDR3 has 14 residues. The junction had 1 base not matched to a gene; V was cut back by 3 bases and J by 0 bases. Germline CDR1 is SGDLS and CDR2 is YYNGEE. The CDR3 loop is CASSETGGSYEQYF. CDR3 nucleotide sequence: TGTGCCAGCAGCGAGACAGGGGGCTCCTACGAGCAGTACTTC.

CDR3 DNA: TGCGCCAGCAGCTTGGGCCCGGGTGGGGGCCAGTACGAGCAGTACGTC. It yields the protein CASSLGPGGGQYEQYV. The rearrangement links TRBV5-1 to TRBJ2-7; D is possibly TRBD1 (6 bases). Trimming stripped 0 bases from V and 4 bases from J, with 17 bases between. The CDR3 has 16 amino acids. Germline CDR1 SGHRS, CDR2 YFSETQ.

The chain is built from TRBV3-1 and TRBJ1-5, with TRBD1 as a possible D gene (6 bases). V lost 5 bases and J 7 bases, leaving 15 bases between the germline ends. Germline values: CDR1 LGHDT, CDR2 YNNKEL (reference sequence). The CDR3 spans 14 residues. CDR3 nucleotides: TGTGCCAGCAGCTCTCGCCCGGGGGCCCAGCCCCAGCATTTT. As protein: CASSSRPGAQPQHF.

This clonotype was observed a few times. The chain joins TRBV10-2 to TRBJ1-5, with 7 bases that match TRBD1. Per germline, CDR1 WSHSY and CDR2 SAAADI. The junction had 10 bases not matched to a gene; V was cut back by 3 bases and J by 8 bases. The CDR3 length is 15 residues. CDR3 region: CASSDVQGGGEPQHF. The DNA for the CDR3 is TGCGCCAGCAGTGACGTCCAGGGGGGAGGGGAGCCCCAGCATTTT.

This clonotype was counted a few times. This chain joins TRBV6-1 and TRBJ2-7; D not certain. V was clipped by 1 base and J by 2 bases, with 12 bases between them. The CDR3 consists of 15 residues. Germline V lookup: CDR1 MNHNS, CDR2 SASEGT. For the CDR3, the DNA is TGTGCCAGCAGTGAAGGGGCAGGCCCAGCCTACGAGCAGTACGTC. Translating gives CASSEGAGPAYEQYV.

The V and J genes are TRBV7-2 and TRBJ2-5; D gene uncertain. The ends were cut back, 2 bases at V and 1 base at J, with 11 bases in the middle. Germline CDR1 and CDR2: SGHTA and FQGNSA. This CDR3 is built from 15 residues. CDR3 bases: TGTGCCAGCAGCTTATCCCGGGTGCCCCAAGAGACCCAGTACTTC. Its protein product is CASSLSRVPQETQYF.

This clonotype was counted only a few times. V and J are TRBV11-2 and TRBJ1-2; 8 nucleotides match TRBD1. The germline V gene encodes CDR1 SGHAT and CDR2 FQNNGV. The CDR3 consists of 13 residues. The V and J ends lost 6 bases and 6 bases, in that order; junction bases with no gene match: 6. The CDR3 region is CASSFDRGHGYTF. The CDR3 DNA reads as TGTGCCAGCAGTTTTGACAGGGGCCATGGCTACACCTTC.

The CDR3 sequence is CASSRTGVNSPLHF. CDR3 sequence (DNA): TGTGCCAGCAGCCGAACAGGGGTAAATTCACCCCTCCACTTT. The rearrangement links TRBV9 to TRBJ1-6; TRBD1 matches at 7 bases. CDR1 is SGDLS and CDR2 is YYNGEE in the germline V gene. Losses at the gene ends were 4 bases for V and 7 bases for J; bases not matched to a gene: 5. The CDR3 extends over 14 amino acids. The variable domain in full, completed from reference TRBV9 and TRBJ1-6, reads DSGVTQTPKHLITATGQRVTLRCSPRSGDLSVYWYQQSLDQGLQFLIQYYNGEERAKGNILERFSAQQFPDLHSELNLSSLELGDSALYFCASSRTGVNSPLHFGNGTRLTVT.

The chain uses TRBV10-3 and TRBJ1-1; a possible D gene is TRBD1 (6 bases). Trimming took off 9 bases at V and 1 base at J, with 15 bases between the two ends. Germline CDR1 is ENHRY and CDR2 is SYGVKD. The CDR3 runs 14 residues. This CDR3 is CAMRGGHPNTEAFF. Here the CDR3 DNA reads TGTGCCATGAGAGGGGGACATCCGAACACTGAAGCTTTCTTT.